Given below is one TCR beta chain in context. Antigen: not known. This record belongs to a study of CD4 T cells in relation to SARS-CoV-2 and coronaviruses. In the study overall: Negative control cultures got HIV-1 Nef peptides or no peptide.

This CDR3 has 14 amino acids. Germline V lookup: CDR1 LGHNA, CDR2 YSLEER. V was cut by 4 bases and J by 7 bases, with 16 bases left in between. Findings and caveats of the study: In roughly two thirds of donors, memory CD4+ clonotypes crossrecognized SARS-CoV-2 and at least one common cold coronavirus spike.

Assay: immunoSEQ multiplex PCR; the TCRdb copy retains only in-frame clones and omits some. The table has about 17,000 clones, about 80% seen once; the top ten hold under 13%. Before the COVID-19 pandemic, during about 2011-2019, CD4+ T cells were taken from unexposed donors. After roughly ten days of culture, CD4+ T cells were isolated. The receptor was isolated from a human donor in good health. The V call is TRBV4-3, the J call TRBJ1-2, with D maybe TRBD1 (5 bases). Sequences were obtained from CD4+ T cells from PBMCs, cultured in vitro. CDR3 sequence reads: CASSPEMWGGGYTF. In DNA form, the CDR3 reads TGCGCCAGCAGCCCGGAGATGTGGGGGGGTGGCTACACCTTC.